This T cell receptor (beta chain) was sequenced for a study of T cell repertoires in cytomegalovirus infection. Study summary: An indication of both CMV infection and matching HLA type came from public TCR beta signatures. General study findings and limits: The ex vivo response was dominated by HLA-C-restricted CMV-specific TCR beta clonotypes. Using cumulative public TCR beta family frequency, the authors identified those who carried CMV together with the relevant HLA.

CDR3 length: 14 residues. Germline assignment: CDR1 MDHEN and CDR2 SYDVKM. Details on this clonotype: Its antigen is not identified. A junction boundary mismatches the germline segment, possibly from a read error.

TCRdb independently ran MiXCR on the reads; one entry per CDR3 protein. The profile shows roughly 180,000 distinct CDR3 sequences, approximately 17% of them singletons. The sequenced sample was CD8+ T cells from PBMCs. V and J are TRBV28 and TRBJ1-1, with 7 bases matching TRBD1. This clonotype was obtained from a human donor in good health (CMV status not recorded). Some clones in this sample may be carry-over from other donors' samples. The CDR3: CASSFGTANSEAFF. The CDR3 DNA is TGTGCCAGCAGCTTTGGGACAGCTAACAGTGAAGCTTTCTTT.